Following are 22 T cell receptor beta chains from one sample sequenced in a study of graft-versus-host responses after intestinal transplantation. Their antigen targets remain unknown. TCRdb's copy holds only in-frame clones and misses some; the assay was immunoSEQ multiplex PCR. The repertoire holds 90,000 to 120,000 clones, with roughly 86% as singletons. This specimen consisted of unstimulated CD4+ T cells sorted from spleen or lymph node cells, obtained before transplant. These receptors were obtained from a human donor who was the organ donor for an intestinal transplant.

J is TRBJ2-7 and V is TRBV7-3; 14 bases agree with TRBD2. The germline V gene encodes CDR1 SGHTA and CDR2 FQGTGA. Unmatched junction bases numbered 3, after V lost 5 bases and J lost 6 bases. The CDR3 runs 14 residues. For the CDR3, the DNA is TGTGCCAGCAGCCTCGGACTAGCGGGAGGCGAGCAGTACTTC. Protein sequence: CASSLGLAGGEQYF.

This clone came up once. This chain uses TRBV5-1 with TRBJ2-1; the match to TRBD2 covers 12 bases. The germline V gene has CDR1 SGHRS and CDR2 YFSETQ. The CDR3 spans 15 residues. V gave up 4 bases and J gave up 7 bases; unmatched junction bases: 6. CDR3 residues: CASSAGLAGLNEQFF. The CDR3 nucleotides are TGCGCCAGCAGCGCGGGACTAGCGGGTCTAAATGAGCAGTTCTTC.

This chain connects TRBV11-3 to TRBJ2-1; D gene unclear. This CDR3 has 13 amino acids. Between the trimmed V and J ends, which lost 8 bases and 0 bases, there was a span of 8 bases. The germline CDR1 and CDR2 sequences are SGHNT and YENEEA. CDR3 residues: CASGFSSYNEQFF. The CDR3 bases are TGTGCCAGCGGGTTTAGCTCCTACAATGAGCAGTTCTTC.

V gene TRBV4-2 combines with J gene TRBJ2-1; perhaps TRBD1 as D (6 bases). Trimming stripped 0 bases from V and 1 base from J, with 10 bases between. The germline gives CDR1 LGHNA, CDR2 YNFKEQ. The CDR3 sequence is 16 residues long. CDR3 loop: CASSQDLRGSYNEQFF. CDR3 sequence (DNA): TGTGCCAGCAGCCAAGATCTTAGGGGGTCCTACAATGAGCAGTTCTTC.

This chain joins TRBV5-1 and TRBJ1-1, with 7 positions matching TRBD1. Trimming took 4 bases from V and 6 from J; bases not matched to a gene: 6. The CDR3 spans 13 residues. CDR1 SGHRS and CDR2 YFSETQ come from the germline V gene. Here the CDR3 DNA reads TGCGCCAGCAGCGAACAGGGGTACCCTGAAGCTTTCTTT. It is translated as CASSEQGYPEAFF.

The chain joins TRBV10-3 to TRBJ2-5, with D uncertain. CDR3 length: 11 residues. V lost 6 bases to trimming and J lost 4 bases, with 6 bases between them. Germline V gives CDR1 ENHRY, CDR2 SYGVKD. Written as DNA, the CDR3 is TGTGCCATCAGGAGAGGAGAGACCCAGTACTTC. It yields the protein CAIRRGETQYF.

The rearrangement joins TRBV6-6 to TRBJ2-4, with D perhaps TRBD1 (5 bases). Germline CDR1 is MNHNY and CDR2 is SVGAGI (reference sequence). V dropped 6 bases and J dropped 2 bases, with 14 bases sitting between them. The CDR3 runs to 15 residues. The CDR3 coding sequence is TGTGCCAGCAGCTCCGACAGACGACCCAAAAACATTCAGTACTTC. Translating gives CASSSDRRPKNIQYF.

CDR3 sequence (DNA): TGTGCCAGCAGCGTAGTAGCCAAGGGGGCTGAGCAGTTCTTC. It yields the protein CASSVVAKGAEQFF. The chain couples TRBV9 to TRBJ2-1, with 7 bases lining up with TRBD1. V lost 0 bases and J lost 9; bases outside the gene matches: 6. The CDR3 totals 14 residues. Germline V gives CDR1 SGDLS, CDR2 YYNGEE.

The rearrangement uses TRBV5-8 and TRBJ1-2; 7 bases fit TRBD1. J lost 8 bases, V lost 0 bases, and 1 base had no gene match. CDR3 length equals 12 residues. Germline CDR1 SGHTS, CDR2 YDEGEE. The CDR3 spells CASSLVRGGYTF. DNA of the CDR3: TGTGCCAGCAGCTTGGTCAGGGGGGGCTACACCTTC. Drawing the rest from reference TRBV5-8 and TRBJ1-2, the complete variable domain is EAGVTQSPTHLIKTRGQQATLRCSPISGHTSVYWYQQALGLGLQFLLWYDEGEERNRGNFPPRFSGRQFPNYSSELNVNALELEDSALYLCASSLVRGGYTFGSGTRLTVV.

The chain uses TRBV18 and TRBJ1-2; 7 bases agree with TRBD1. Unmatched junction bases numbered 1, after V lost 2 bases and J lost 4 bases. The CDR3 is 13 amino acids. CDR1 KGHSH and CDR2 LQKENI come from the germline V gene. CDR3 region: CASSPWDSYGYTF. The CDR3 DNA sequence: TGTGCCAGCTCACCATGGGACAGCTATGGCTACACCTTC.

The chain is built from TRBV5-1 and TRBJ1-2; the match to TRBD1 covers 9 bases. Germline trimming cut 4 bases from V and 6 bases from J; bases unmatched to any gene: 7. The V gene's germline CDR1 is SGHRS and CDR2 YFSETQ. The CDR3 loop spans 14 amino acids. Here the CDR3 reads CASSRDRGLDGYTF. The CDR3 DNA is TGCGCCAGCAGCCGAGACAGGGGGTTGGATGGCTACACCTTC. The variable domain in full, with the rest retrieved from reference TRBV5-1 and TRBJ1-2, is KAGVTQTPRYLIKTRGQQVTLSCSPISGHRSVSWYQQTPGQGLQFLFEYFSETQRNKGNFPGRFSGRQFSNSRSEMNVSTLELGDSALYLCASSRDRGLDGYTFGSGTRLTVV.

The chain uses TRBV18 and TRBJ2-1, with 9 nucleotides matching TRBD2. V shed 3 bases, J shed 3 bases, and the junction held 9 bases outside the gene matches. CDR1 and CDR2 from the germline V gene are KGHSH and LQKENI. This CDR3 comprises 17 residues. The CDR3 here is CASSPLGSGSLYNEQFF. In DNA, the CDR3 is TGTGCCAGCTCACCCCTGGGTAGCGGGAGTCTCTACAATGAGCAGTTCTTC.

This clone was observed a handful of times. The genes are TRBV5-1 and TRBJ2-7; the D is unclear. This CDR3 has 13 residues. Germline loops: CDR1 SGHRS, CDR2 YFSETQ. Trimming cost V 0 bases and J 1 base, with 5 bases left between them. The CDR3 sequence is CASSLAGSYEQYF. CDR3 nucleotide sequence: TGCGCCAGCAGCTTGGCCGGGTCCTACGAGCAGTACTTC.

V usage is TRBV5-4 and J usage is TRBJ2-7, with D unclear. Germline V gives CDR1 SGHNT, CDR2 YYREEE (reference sequence). This CDR3 spans 13 amino acids. The V gene lost 0 bases and the J gene lost 3 bases, with 7 bases spanning the gap. The CDR3 region has the DNA TGTGCCAGCAGCTTGGGTGGCTTCTACGAGCAGTACTTC. The encoded protein is CASSLGGFYEQYF.

This clone was detected only a few times. The V gene is TRBV6-5, the J gene TRBJ1-1; D ambiguous. The CDR3 is made up of 13 amino acids. CDR1 is MNHEY and CDR2 is SVGAGI in the germline V gene. V gave up 6 bases and J gave up 0 bases, with 8 bases separating them. The CDR3 is CASRLHLNTEAFF. The DNA for the CDR3 is TGTGCCAGCAGGCTTCACTTGAACACTGAAGCTTTCTTT.

The chain is built from TRBV6-1 and TRBJ2-7; D call uncertain. The CDR3 is made up of 12 amino acids. Germline lookup yields CDR1 MNHNS and CDR2 SASEGT. The germline V and J ends were trimmed by 2 bases and 3 bases, with 5 bases remaining between them. The CDR3, as DNA: TGTGCCAGCAGTGAACACCACTACGAGCAGTACTTC. Its protein is CASSEHHYEQYF.

The rearrangement uses TRBV6-1 and TRBJ1-3, with TRBD1 matching 7 bases. Germline V gene sequence: CDR1 MNHNS, CDR2 SASEGT. This CDR3 is built from 15 residues. V dropped 7 bases and J dropped 4; count of bases not matched to a gene: 10. CDR3 coding DNA: TGTGCCAGCACCCGAACTGGGACAGTAGGAAACACCATATATTTT. Its translation: CASTRTGTVGNTIYF.

The J gene is TRBJ1-2, the V gene TRBV2, with D perhaps TRBD1 (5 bases). The CDR3 is 13 residues long. The V and J ends lost 5 bases and 3 bases respectively, with 10 bases between them. Germline V gene sequence: CDR1 SNHLY, CDR2 FYNNEI. CDR3 in DNA: TGTGCCAGCAGTAGAGGGGAGGACTATGGCTACACCTTC. Translating gives CASSRGEDYGYTF.

This chain joins TRBV5-4 and TRBJ2-1, with TRBD1 matching 10 bases. This CDR3 spans 17 amino acids. V dropped 0 bases and J dropped 7; count of bases not matched to a gene: 10. Germline assignment: CDR1 SGHNT and CDR2 YYREEE (reference sequence). The CDR3 bases are TGTGCCAGCAGCTTGGGGTTGCTCGGACAGGGGGGTAATGAGCAGTTCTTC. Translated: CASSLGLLGQGGNEQFF.

The chain employs TRBV7-2 and TRBJ2-4; D is ambiguous. The CDR3 is 15 residues long. V lost 4 bases and J lost 1, with 11 bases in between. Germline assignment: CDR1 SGHTA and CDR2 FQGNSA. This CDR3 reads CASSYILGAKNIQYF. For the CDR3, the DNA is TGTGCCAGCAGCTATATACTCGGGGCCAAAAACATTCAGTACTTC.

This chain links TRBV5-1 with TRBJ2-1, with TRBD2 as a possible D gene (6 bases). The CDR3 runs 15 residues. Trimming left V 7 bases short and J 6 bases short, with 20 bases between. The germline gives CDR1 SGHRS, CDR2 YFSETQ. The CDR3 region is CASLMGGGPSNEQFF. CDR3 nucleotide sequence: TGCGCCAGCCTTATGGGAGGAGGGCCCTCCAATGAGCAGTTCTTC. The whole variable domain, filled in from reference TRBV5-1 and TRBJ2-1, reads KAGVTQTPRYLIKTRGQQVTLSCSPISGHRSVSWYQQTPGQGLQFLFEYFSETQRNKGNFPGRFSGRQFSNSRSEMNVSTLELGDSALYLCASLMGGGPSNEQFFGPGTRLTVL.

A single count supports this clone. This rearrangement joins TRBV4-1 to TRBJ1-5, with D tentatively TRBD1 (6 bases). CDR1 and CDR2 (germline): MGHRA, YSYEKL. V lost 0 bases, J lost 4 bases, and 16 bases lay in between. The CDR3 totals 17 residues. The CDR3 sequence is CASSQDPRQGTNQPQHF. For the CDR3, the DNA is TGCGCCAGCAGCCAAGACCCGCGGCAGGGGACGAATCAGCCCCAGCATTTT.